The clone carrying this T cell receptor (beta chain) was detected only once. In the original processing: Reference gene primer amplification yielded estimated nucleated cell counts. Here immunoSEQ multiplex PCR was the method, and the copy in TCRdb shows in-frame clones only, minus some. That table gives V, J and clone size, and the DNA gave D and trimming. The sample shows under 75,000 clones, about four fifths of them seen only once. These data are taken from a study of blood T cell repertoires in COVID-19. Whole-study context: PBMCs, B-cell-depleted T cells, or T cells were the source of the cDNA or gDNA that made up the material.

This CDR3 is built from 15 residues. V was cut by 4 bases and J by 0 bases, with 12 bases left in between. Germline V lookup: CDR1 MNHEY, CDR2 SVGAGI. The clonotype comes from an elderly woman with active or convalescent COVID-19. Sequenced material: peripheral blood. The V gene is TRBV6-5, the J gene TRBJ1-2; D is possibly TRBD1 (5 bases). The CDR3 region is CASSSQGVSNYGYTF. The CDR3 DNA reads as TGTGCCAGCAGTTCTCAGGGTGTTTCTAACTATGGCTACACCTTC.